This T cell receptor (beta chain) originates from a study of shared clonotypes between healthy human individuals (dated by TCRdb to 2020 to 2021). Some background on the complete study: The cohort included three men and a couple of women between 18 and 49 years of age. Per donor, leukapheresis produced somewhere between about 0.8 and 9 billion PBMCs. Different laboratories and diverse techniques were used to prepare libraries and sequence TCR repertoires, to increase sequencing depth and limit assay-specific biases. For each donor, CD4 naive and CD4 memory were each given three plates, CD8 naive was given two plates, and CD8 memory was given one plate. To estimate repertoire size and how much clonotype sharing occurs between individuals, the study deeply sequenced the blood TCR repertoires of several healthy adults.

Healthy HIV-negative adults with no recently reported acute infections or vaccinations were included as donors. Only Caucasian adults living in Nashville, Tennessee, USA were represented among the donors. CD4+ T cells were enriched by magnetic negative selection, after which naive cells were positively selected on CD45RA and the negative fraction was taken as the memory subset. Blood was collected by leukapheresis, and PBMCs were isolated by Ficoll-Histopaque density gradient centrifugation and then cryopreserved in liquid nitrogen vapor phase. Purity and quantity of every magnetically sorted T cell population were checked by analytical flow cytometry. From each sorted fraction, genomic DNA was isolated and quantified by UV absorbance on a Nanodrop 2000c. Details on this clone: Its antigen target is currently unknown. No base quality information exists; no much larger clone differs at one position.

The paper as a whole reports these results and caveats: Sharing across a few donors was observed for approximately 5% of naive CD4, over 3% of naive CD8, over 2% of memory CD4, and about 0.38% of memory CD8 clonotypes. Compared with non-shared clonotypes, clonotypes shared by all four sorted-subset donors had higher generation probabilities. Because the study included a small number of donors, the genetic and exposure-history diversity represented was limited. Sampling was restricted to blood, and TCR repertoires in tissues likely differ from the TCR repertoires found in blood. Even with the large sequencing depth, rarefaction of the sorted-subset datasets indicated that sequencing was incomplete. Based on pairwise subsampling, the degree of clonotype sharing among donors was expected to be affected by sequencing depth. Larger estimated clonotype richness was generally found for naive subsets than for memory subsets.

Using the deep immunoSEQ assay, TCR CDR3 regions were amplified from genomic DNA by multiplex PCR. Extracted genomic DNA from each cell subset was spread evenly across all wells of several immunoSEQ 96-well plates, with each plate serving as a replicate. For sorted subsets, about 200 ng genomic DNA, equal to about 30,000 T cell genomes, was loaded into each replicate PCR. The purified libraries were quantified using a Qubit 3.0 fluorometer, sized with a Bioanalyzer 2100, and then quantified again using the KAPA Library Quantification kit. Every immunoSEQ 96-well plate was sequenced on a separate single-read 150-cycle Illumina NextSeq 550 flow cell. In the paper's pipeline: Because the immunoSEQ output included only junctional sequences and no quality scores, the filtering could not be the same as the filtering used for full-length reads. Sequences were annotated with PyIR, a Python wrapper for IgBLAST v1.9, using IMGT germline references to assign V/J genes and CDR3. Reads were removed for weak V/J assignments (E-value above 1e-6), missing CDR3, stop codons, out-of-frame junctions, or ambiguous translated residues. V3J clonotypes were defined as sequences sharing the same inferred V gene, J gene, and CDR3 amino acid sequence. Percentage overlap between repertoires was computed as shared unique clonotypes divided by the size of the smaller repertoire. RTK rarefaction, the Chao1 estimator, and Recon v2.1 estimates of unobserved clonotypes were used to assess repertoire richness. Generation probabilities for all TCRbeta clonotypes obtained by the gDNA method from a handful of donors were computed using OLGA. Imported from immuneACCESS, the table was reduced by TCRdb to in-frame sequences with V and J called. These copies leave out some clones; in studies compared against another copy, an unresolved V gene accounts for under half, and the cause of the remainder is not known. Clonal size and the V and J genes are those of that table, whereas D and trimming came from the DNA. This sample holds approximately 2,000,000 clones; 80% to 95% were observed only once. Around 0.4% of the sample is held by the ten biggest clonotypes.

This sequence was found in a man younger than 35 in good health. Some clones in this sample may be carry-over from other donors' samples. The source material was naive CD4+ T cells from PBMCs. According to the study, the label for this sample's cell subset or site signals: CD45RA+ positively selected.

The CDR3 in this case is CASSLDPGNSRLFF. At the DNA level, the sequence is TGTGCCAGCAGCTTGGATCCTGGGAACTCGAGGCTGTTTTTT. The chain employs TRBV5-4 and TRBJ1-4; no confident D gene assignment can be made. From its cysteine to its phenylalanine, the CDR3 spans 14 amino acids. The sequence is cut down to CDR3 DNA, 42 bases in frame from base 1. V is shortened by 0 bases, J by 14 bases, and the region joining them spans 17 bases. CDR1 and CDR2, per the germline V gene (reference sequence), are SGHNT and YYREEE.